This TCR beta chain originates from a study of blood T cell repertoires in COVID-19. In the study overall: COVID-19 samples collected from the United States, Italy and Spain covered acute and convalescent phases. PBMCs, B-cell-depleted T cells, or T cells were the source of the cDNA or gDNA that made up the material.

In the source study's methods: The assay estimated nucleated cells by amplifying reference gene primers. Assay used: immunoSEQ multiplex PCR; TCRdb lists only in-frame clones, some missing. D and trimming come from the DNA, and the V and J calls and clone size come from that table. Found here are approximately 160,000 clones, about four fifths of them singletons; the top ten hold more than 3%. This clone came up a few times. Germline lookup yields CDR1 MGHDK and CDR2 SYGVNS. This CDR3 is built from 15 residues. Trimming took 7 bases from V and 2 from J; bases not matched to a gene: 5. The sequencing sample was made of peripheral blood. This rearrangement joins TRBV25-1 to TRBJ2-2; 9 bases agree with TRBD1. This receptor was obtained from a woman of 80 years or more with acute or convalescent COVID-19. CDR3 amino acids: CASTGTGRNTGELFF. CDR3 in DNA: TGTGCCAGCACCGGGACAGGGAGAAACACCGGGGAGCTGTTTTTT.